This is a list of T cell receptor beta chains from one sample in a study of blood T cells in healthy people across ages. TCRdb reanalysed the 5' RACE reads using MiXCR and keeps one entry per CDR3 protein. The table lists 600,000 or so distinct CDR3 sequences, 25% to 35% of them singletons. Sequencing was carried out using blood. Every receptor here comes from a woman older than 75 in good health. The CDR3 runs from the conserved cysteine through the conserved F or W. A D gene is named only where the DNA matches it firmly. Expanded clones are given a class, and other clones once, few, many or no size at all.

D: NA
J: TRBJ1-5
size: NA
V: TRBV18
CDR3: CASSLSSGHNQPQHF
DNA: TGTGCCAGCTCCCTATCCTCGGGCCACAATCAGCCCCAGCATTTT

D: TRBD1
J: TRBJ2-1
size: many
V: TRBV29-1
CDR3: CSSNPPGTGATNEQFF
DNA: TGCAGCTCGAATCCTCCAGGGACAGGGGCCACCAATGAGCAGTTCTTC

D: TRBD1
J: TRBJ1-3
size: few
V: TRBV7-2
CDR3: CASSLSGGTGNTIYF
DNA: TGTGCCAGCAGCCTCTCAGGGGGCACTGGAAACACCATATATTTT

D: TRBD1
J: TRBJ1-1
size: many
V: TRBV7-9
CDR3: CASSRAGGNTEAFF
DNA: TGTGCCAGCAGCCGCGCAGGGGGTAACACTGAAGCTTTCTTT

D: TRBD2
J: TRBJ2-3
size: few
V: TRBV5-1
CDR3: CASGRGSGGAWWVTDTQYF
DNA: TGCGCCAGCGGACGGGGTAGCGGGGGGGCCTGGTGGGTCACAGATACGCAGTATTTT

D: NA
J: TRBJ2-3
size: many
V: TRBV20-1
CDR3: CSAVPGRGTDTQYF
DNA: TGCAGTGCTGTCCCGGGACGGGGCACAGATACGCAGTATTTT

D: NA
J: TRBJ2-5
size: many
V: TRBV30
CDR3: CAWSQGGLRETQYF
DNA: TGTGCCTGGAGCCAGGGGGGGCTTCGAGAGACCCAGTACTTC

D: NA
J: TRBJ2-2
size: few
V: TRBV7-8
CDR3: CASSPKFGMNTGELFF
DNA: TGTGCCAGCAGCCCCAAGTTCGGAATGAACACCGGGGAGCTGTTTTTT

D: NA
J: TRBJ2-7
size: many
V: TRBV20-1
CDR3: CSARDSWQGREQYF
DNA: TGCAGTGCTAGAGATAGTTGGCAGGGAAGGGAGCAGTACTTC

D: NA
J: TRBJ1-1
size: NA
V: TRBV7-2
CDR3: CASLAESGAFF
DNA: TGTGCCTCCCTCGCCGAGTCGGGGGCTTTCTTT

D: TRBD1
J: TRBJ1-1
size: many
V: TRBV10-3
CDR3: CATRDRVGTEAFF
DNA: TGTGCCACCCGGGACAGGGTCGGAACTGAAGCTTTCTTT

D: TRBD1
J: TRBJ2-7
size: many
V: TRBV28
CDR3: CASSLWDRRYEQYF
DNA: TGTGCCAGCAGTTTGTGGGACAGACGCTACGAGCAGTACTTC

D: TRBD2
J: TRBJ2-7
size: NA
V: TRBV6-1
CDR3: CASSDALAGVEQYF
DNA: TGTGCCAGCAGTGATGCGCTAGCGGGGGTCGAGCAGTACTTC

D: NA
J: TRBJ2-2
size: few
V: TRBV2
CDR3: CASSYDPSGELFF
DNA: TGTGCCAGCAGCTATGACCCCTCCGGGGAGCTGTTTTTT

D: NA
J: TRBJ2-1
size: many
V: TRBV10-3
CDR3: CAIRPETAGEQFF
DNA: TGTGCCATCAGACCGGAGACGGCCGGTGAGCAGTTCTTC

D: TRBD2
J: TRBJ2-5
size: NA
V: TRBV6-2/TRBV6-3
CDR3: CASRRGGGTQYF
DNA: TGTGCCAGCAGGCGGGGGGGAGGGACCCAGTACTTC

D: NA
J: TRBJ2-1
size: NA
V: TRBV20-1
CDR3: CSARTLNEQFF
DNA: TGCAGTGCTAGGACTCTGAATGAGCAGTTCTTC

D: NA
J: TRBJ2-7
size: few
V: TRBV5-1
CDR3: CASSLDRGGPYEQYF
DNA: TGCGCCAGCAGCTTGGACAGGGGGGGCCCCTACGAGCAGTACTTC

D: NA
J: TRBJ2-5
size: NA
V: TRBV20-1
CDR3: CSANPGAGETQYF
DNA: TGCAGCGCCAACCCAGGGGCTGGAGAGACCCAGTACTTC

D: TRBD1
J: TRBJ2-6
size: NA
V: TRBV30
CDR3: CAWSIQGAGANVLTF
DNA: TGTGCCTGGAGTATCCAGGGGGCCGGGGCCAACGTCCTGACTTTC

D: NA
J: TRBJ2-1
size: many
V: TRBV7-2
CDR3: CASSLSPTRNEQFF
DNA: TGTGCCAGCAGCCTAAGTCCTACGCGCAATGAGCAGTTCTTC

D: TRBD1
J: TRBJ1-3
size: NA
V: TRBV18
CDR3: CASSGQGLRNTIYF
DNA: TGTGCCAGCTCAGGACAGGGCCTGCGAAACACCATATATTTT

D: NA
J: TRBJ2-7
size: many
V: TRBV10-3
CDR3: CAISGNSYNEQYF
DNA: TGTGCCATCAGTGGGAACTCCTACAATGAGCAGTACTTC

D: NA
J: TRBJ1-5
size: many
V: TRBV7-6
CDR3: CASSLERDDQPQHF
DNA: TGTGCCAGCAGCTTAGAAAGGGATGATCAGCCCCAGCATTTT

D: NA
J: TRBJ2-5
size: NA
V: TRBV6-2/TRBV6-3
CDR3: CASRPDNNDQYF
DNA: TGTGCCAGCAGACCGGACAATAATGACCAGTACTTC

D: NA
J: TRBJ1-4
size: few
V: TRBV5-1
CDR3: CASSFGPSRAPSGCEKLFF
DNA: TGCGCCAGCAGCTTCGGTCCTAGCAGGGCCCCATCGGGATGTGAAAAACTGTTTTTT

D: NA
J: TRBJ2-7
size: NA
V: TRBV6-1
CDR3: CASQSLRVDEQYF
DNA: TGTGCCAGTCAATCGTTAAGAGTCGACGAGCAGTACTTC

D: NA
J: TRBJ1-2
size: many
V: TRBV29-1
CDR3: CSALKPGDYGYTF
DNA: TGCAGCGCGCTCAAGCCGGGAGACTATGGCTACACCTTC

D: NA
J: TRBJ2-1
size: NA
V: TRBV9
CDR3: CASSVGVFRSGQGWYNEQFF
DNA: TGTGCCAGCAGCGTAGGAGTCTTCCGGTCGGGGCAGGGGTGGTACAATGAGCAGTTCTTC

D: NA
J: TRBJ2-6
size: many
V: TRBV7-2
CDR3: CASSKRPSGANVLTF
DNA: TGTGCCAGCAGCAAAAGACCATCTGGGGCCAACGTCCTGACTTTC

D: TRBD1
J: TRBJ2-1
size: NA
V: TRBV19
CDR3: CASSSTGTGRLERQFF
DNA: TGTGCCAGTAGTTCAACCGGGACAGGGAGGCTTGAGAGGCAGTTCTTC

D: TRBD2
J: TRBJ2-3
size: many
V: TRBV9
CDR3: CASSVAAGGPTDTQYF
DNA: TGTGCCAGCAGCGTAGCCGCGGGGGGACCCACAGATACGCAGTATTTT

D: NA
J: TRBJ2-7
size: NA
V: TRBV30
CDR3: CAWSVHSYEQYF
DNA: TGTGCCTGGAGTGTCCACTCCTACGAGCAGTACTTC

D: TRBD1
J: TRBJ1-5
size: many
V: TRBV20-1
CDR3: CSATQGSNQPQHF
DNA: TGCAGTGCAACACAGGGGAGCAATCAGCCCCAGCATTTT

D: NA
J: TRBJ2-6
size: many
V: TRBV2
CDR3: CASRQGALPFSGANVLTF
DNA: TGTGCCAGCAGGCAAGGGGCCCTGCCATTCTCTGGGGCCAACGTCCTGACTTTC

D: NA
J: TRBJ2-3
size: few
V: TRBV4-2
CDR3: CARSQEELAGADTQYF
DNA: TGTGCCCGCAGCCAAGAGGAACTAGCAGGGGCAGATACGCAGTATTTT

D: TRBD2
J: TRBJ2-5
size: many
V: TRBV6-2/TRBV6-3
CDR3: CASSSTSGEETQYF
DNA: TGTGCCAGCAGTTCGACTAGCGGGGAAGAGACCCAGTACTTC

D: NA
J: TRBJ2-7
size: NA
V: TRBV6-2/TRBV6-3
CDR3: CASSYGPSSGLYEQYF
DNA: TGTGCCAGCAGTTACGGCCCATCCAGCGGGCTTTACGAGCAGTACTTC

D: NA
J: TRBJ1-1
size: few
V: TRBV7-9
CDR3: CASSLGDGYEAFF
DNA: TGTGCCAGCAGCTTAGGGGACGGTTATGAAGCTTTCTTT

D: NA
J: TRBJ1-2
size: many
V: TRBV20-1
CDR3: CSASVAGPRGGYTF
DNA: TGCAGTGCTAGTGTTGCCGGGCCCCGTGGGGGCTACACCTTC

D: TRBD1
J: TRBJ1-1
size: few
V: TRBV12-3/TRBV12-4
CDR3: CASVQDREAFF
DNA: TGTGCCAGCGTCCAGGACAGGGAAGCTTTCTTT

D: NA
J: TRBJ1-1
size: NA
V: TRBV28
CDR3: CASSFQGRLYTEAFF
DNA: TGTGCCAGCAGTTTCCAGGGGCGTCTCTACACTGAAGCTTTCTTT